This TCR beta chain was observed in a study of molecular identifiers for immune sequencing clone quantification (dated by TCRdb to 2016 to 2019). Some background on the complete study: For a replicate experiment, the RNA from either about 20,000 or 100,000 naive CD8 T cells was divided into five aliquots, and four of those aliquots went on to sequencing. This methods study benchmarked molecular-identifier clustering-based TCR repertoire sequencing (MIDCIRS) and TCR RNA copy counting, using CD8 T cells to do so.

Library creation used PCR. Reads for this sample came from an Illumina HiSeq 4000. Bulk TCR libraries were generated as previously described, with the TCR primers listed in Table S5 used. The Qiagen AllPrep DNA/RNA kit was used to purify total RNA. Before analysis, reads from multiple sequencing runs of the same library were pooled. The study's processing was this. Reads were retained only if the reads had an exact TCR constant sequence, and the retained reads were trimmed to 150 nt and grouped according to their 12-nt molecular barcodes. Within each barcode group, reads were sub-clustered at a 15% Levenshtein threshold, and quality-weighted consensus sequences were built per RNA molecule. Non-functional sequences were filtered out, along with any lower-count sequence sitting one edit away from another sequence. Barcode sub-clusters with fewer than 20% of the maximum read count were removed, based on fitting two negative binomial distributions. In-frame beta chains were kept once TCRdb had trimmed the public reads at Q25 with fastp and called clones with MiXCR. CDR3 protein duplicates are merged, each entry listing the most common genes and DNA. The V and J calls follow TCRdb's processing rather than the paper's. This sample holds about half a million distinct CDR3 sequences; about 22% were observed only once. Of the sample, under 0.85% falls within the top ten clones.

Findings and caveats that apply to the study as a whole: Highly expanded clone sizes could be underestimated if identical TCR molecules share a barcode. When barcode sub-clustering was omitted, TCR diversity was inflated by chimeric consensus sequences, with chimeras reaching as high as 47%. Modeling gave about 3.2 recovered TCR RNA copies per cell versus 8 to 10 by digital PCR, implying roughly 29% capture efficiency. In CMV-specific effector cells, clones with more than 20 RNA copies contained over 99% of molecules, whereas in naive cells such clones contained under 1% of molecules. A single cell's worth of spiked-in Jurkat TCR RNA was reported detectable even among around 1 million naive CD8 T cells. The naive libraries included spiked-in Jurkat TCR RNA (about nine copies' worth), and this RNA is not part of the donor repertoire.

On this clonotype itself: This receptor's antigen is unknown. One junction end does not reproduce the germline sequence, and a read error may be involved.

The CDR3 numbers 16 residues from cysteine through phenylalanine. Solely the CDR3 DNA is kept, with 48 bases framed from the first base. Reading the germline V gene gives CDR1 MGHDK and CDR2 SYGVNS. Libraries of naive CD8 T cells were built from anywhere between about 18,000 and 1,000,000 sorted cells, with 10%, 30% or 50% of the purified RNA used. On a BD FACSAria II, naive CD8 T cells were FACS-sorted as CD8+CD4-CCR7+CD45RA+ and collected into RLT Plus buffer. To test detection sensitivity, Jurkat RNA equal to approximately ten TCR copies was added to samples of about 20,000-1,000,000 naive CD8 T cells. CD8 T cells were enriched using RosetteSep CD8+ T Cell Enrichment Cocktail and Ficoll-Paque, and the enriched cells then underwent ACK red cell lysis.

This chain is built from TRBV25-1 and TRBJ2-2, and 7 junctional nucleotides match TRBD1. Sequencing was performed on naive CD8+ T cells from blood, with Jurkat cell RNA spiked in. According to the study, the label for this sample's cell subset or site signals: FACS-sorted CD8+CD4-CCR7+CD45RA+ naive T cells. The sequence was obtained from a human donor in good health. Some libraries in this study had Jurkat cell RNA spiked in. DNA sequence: TGTGCCAGAAGTGGTATGAAGGGACAGCACACCGGGGAGCTGTTTTTT. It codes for CARSGMKGQHTGELFF.